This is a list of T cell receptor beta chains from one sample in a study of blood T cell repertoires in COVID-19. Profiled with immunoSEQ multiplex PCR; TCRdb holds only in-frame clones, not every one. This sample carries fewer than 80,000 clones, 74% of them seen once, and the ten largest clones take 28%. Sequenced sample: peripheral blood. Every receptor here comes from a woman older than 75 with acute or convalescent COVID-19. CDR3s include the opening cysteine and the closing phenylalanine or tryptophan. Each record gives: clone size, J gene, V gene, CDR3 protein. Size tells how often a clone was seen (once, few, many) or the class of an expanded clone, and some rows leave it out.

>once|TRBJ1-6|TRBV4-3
CASSQVGQGNSPLHF
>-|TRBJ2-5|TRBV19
CASSTLGRVGETQYF
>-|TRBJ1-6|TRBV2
CASSDSRGSPLHF
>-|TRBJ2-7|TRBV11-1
CASSPRDRAHEQYF
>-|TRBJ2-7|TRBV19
CASSPRTDYEQYF
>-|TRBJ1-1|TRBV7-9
CASSARRVGLAGDTEAFF
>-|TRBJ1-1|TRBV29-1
CSVDQGTEAFF
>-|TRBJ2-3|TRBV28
CASSLFGQGLADTQYF
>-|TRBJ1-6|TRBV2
CASSGRGKNSPLHF
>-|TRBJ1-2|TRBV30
CACKGQGGDGYTF
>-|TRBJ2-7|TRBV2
CASMADVYEQYF
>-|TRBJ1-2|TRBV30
CALEPPAVDYGYTF
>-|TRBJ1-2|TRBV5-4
CASSLEGQGAYGYTF
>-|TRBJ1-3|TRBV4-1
CASSQEVTGTANGNTIYF
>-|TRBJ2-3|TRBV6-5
CASSSTGFPEDTQYF
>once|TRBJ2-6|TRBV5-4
CASSLFDLSSGANVLTF
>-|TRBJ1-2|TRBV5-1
CASSLGQGTYGYTF
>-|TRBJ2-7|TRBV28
CASRLPGGEQYF
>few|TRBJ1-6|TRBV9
CASSVDGSIDNSPLHF
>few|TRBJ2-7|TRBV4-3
CASSQDIERQGRYEQYF
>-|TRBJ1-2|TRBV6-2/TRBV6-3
CASSSGTGNHGYTF
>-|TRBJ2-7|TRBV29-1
CSVEKTAYEQYF
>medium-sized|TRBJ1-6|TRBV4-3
CASSHTGTGGSPLHF
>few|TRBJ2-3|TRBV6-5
CASRREADTQYF
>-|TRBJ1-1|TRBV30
CAWSVVGGNTEAFF
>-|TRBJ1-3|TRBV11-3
CASSLGTTGNTIYF
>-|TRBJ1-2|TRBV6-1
CASSESGRRGGYTF
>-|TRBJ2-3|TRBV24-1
CATSDPGTSGRAVTDTQYF
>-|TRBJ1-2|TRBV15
CATSQDGNYGYTF
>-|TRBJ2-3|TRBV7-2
CASRQGGTDTQYF
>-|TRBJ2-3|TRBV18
CASSPRGLDTQYF
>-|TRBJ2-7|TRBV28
CASSLQTRRGEQYF
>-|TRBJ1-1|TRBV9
CASRGKNGGHTEAFF
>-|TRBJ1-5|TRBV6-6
CASTKPQGAANQPQHF
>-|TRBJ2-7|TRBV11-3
CASSLGGVPSYEQYF
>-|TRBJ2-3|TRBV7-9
CASRDLAGMGDTQYF
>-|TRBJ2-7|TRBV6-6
CASSYWQTYEQYF
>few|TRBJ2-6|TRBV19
CASSMGGMRGANVLTF
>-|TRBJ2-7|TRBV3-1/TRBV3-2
CASSPTPSGTYEQYF
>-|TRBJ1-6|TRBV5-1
CASSISTGSNSPLHF
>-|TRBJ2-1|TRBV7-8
CASSPGQSAEFF
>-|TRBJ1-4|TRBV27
CASRIRSQLTNEKLFF
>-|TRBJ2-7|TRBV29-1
CSVEVRGATGEQYF
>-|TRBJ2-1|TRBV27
CASSKLQGQGSSYNEQFF
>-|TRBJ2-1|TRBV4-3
CASSQNPSGSSGEQFF
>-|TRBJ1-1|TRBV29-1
CSVGEVLNTEAFF
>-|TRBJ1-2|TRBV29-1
CSGLGPNYGYTF
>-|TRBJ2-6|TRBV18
CASSPGGTASGANVLTF
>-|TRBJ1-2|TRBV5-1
CASSFSGTQGYGYTF
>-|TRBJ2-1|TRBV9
CASSVMASNEQFF
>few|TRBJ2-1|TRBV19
CASSIGVGGTNPRNEQFF
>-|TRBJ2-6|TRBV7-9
CASSLASEGLAGANVLTF
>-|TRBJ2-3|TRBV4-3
CASSYLAGGRTDTQYF